These 13 T cell receptor beta chains share one sample of origin, sequenced in a study of technical replicates of blood from several donors (dated 2017 in TCRdb). The library was made by the immunoSEQ multiplex PCR assay. TCRdb retrieved this table from immuneACCESS and kept in-frame rearrangements only. Not all clones are present; in checked studies, unresolved V genes account for under half, and no reason is known for the remainder. The sample table lists about 97,000 clones, about 95% of them with a count of one. The ten largest clones capture about 0.3% of the sample. Sequencing was done on a sample of T cells isolated from PBMCs. All receptors come from a human donor in good health.

The rearrangement uses TRBV27 and TRBJ2-7; 8 bases align to TRBD2. Germline V gives CDR1 MNHEY, CDR2 SMNVEV (reference sequence). The V segment lost 0 bases and the J segment 0 bases; nucleotides outside the gene matches: 7. CDR3 size: 17 residues. The CDR3 is CASSLSGTSRFSYEQYF. In DNA form, the CDR3 reads TGTGCCAGCAGTTTATCGGGGACTAGTCGCTTCTCCTACGAGCAGTACTTC.

The rearrangement joins TRBV7-3 to TRBJ2-3; D is possibly TRBD1 (5 bases). The CDR3 spans 13 residues. CDR1 and CDR2 from the germline V gene are SGHTA and FQGTGA. Trimming removed 1 base at V and 3 bases at J, with 5 bases between. The CDR3 sequence is CASSLKGTDTQYF. The CDR3 DNA reads TGTGCCAGCAGCTTAAAGGGGACAGATACGCAGTATTTT.

The CDR3 reads CASSDPPGHEQYF. The CDR3 coding sequence is TGTGCCAGTAGTGACCCACCAGGGCACGAGCAGTACTTC. The V call is TRBV19, the J call TRBJ2-7, with D possibly matching TRBD1 (5 bases). This CDR3 spans 13 amino acids. Germline CDR1 LNHDA, CDR2 SQIVND (reference sequence). V was clipped by 5 bases and J by 5 bases, with 13 bases between them.

The chain couples TRBV14 to TRBJ2-5; D is perhaps TRBD2 (6 bases). V was pared by 1 base and J by 5 bases, with 11 bases between. The CDR3 covers 14 residues. Germline CDR1 and CDR2: SGHDN and FVKESK. CDR3 nucleotide sequence: TGTGCCAGCAGCCAAGGTCTCGCGGGGGAGACCCAGTACTTC. This encodes CASSQGLAGETQYF.

The V and J genes are TRBV7-9 and TRBJ2-1; D gene ambiguous. This CDR3 has 17 amino acids. The V gene's germline CDR1 is SEHNR and CDR2 FQNEAQ (reference sequence). Trimming cost V 6 bases and J 8 bases, with 26 bases left between them. DNA of the CDR3: TGTGCCAGCAGTCCGGAGTCTGCTAGTCGGCGGTTGGATGAGCAGTTCTTC. Its translation: CASSPESASRRLDEQFF.

V is TRBV5-1 and J is TRBJ2-6; D might be TRBD2 (6 bases). The V end lost 8 bases, the J end lost 2 bases, and 8 bases lay between the germline ends. The CDR3 has 13 residues. Per germline, CDR1 SGHRS and CDR2 YFSETQ. The CDR3 nucleotides read TGCGCCAGTGCGGGGCCTGGGGCCAACGTCCTGACTTTC. Protein product: CASAGPGANVLTF.

The chain links TRBV7-3 to TRBJ1-1; the D is unclear. V gave up 1 base and J gave up 2 bases, with 20 bases separating them. This CDR3 has 18 residues. Germline V gives CDR1 SGHTA, CDR2 FQGTGA. CDR3 sequence: CASSLICLAAEQNTEAFF. CDR3 bases: TGTGCCAGCAGCTTAATTTGTTTGGCGGCCGAACAAAACACTGAAGCTTTCTTT.

The V gene is TRBV27, the J gene TRBJ2-7; TRBD1 matches 7 bases. The trim removed 1 base at V and 3 bases at J, leaving 12 bases unmatched. CDR1 MNHEY and CDR2 SMNVEV come from the germline V gene (reference sequence). The CDR3 has 17 amino acids. CDR3 sequence reads: CASSLYRAGGILYEQYF. The CDR3 bases are TGTGCCAGCAGTTTATACCGGGCAGGGGGTATACTCTACGAGCAGTACTTC.

This clone was seen a single time. This chain joins TRBV6-5 and TRBJ2-1; 7 positions agree with TRBD2. Per germline, CDR1 MNHEY and CDR2 SVGAGI. The CDR3 loop spans 14 amino acids. Trimming cost V 7 bases and J 5 bases; bases outside gene matches: 8. This chain's CDR3 is CASMMSGDHNEQFF. CDR3 DNA sequence: TGTGCCAGCATGATGAGCGGGGACCACAATGAGCAGTTCTTC.

The chain is built from TRBV5-4 and TRBJ2-1, with TRBD2 matching over 11 bases. The CDR3 consists of 16 residues. Germline V lookup: CDR1 SGHNT, CDR2 YYREEE (reference sequence). The V gene end was trimmed by 4 bases and the J gene end by 3 bases; junction bases not matched to a gene: 6. CDR3 residues: CASSPRTSGYYNEQFF. The CDR3, as DNA: TGTGCCAGCAGCCCTAGGACTAGCGGGTACTACAATGAGCAGTTCTTC.

This clone showed up just a few times. The chain employs TRBV10-3 and TRBJ2-1, with 9 bases fitting TRBD1. The CDR3 sequence is 15 residues long. Per the germline V gene, CDR1 is ENHRY and CDR2 is SYGVKD. J lost 7 bases, V lost 3 bases, and 7 bases had no gene match. CDR3 DNA: TGTGCCATCAGTGAACAGGGGGCGCCGGGTAATGAGCAGTTCTTC. It encodes CAISEQGAPGNEQFF.

This clone has just one count. The V and J genes are TRBV9 and TRBJ2-7, with D possibly TRBD2 on 5 matching bases. V was pared by 4 bases and J by 4 bases, with 12 bases between. Germline V gene sequence: CDR1 SGDLS, CDR2 YYNGEE. The CDR3 contains 13 residues. The chain's CDR3 is CASSPYGEYEQYF. The CDR3 DNA reads TGTGCCAGCAGCCCCTATGGGGAGTACGAGCAGTACTTC.

The chain has TRBV11-3 and TRBJ2-3, with D hard to call. The germline gives CDR1 SGHNT, CDR2 YENEEA. The V gene lost 4 bases and the J gene lost 0 bases, with 8 bases spanning the gap. This CDR3 is built from 14 residues. CDR3 sequence: CASSWVGSTDTQYF. Here the CDR3 DNA reads TGTGCCAGCAGCTGGGTGGGCAGCACAGATACGCAGTATTTT.